These T cell receptor beta chains were read from a single sample in a study of cytomegalovirus exposure and HLA in healthy donors. Assay used: immunoSEQ multiplex PCR; TCRdb lists only in-frame clones, some missing. The data contain 150,000 to 200,000 clones, roughly 80% of them seen just once; the ten biggest clones take up less than 2.5%. The sequencing sample was made of PBMCs. These TCRs come from a male donor in good health and CMV-seronegative. The CDR3 runs from the conserved cysteine through the conserved F or W. The order of the fields is V gene, clone size, J gene, D gene, CDR3 protein, CDR3 DNA. A D gene is named only where the DNA matches it firmly. Only some rows state a clone size, as once, few, many or a class for expanded clones.

TRBV5-4,.,TRBJ2-1,TRBD2,CASSRRLAGGPYNEQFF,TGTGCCAGCAGCCGTCGACTAGCGGGGGGCCCCTACAATGAGCAGTTCTTC
TRBV7-2,.,TRBJ1-3,.,CASSPLAGDTIYF,TGTGCCAGCAGCCCCCTCGCCGGTGACACCATATATTTT
TRBV30,.,TRBJ1-6,.,CAGQSSYNSPLHF,TGTGCCGGACAGAGCTCCTATAATTCACCCCTCCACTTT
TRBV6-1,.,TRBJ2-7,TRBD1,CASSEASGTGPLVGAYEQYF,TGTGCCAGCAGTGAAGCTTCCGGGACAGGGCCTTTGGTGGGCGCCTACGAGCAGTACTTC
TRBV5-8,.,TRBJ1-4,.,CASSLGRQSANEKLFF,TGTGCCAGCAGCTTGGGAAGACAGTCGGCTAATGAAAAACTGTTTTTT
TRBV7-2,.,TRBJ1-2,TRBD1,CASSLENRGRDGYTF,TGTGCCAGCAGCTTAGAAAACAGGGGGCGCGATGGCTACACCTTC
TRBV2,few,TRBJ2-1,.,CASTGASSYNEQFF,TGTGCCAGCACAGGGGCGAGCTCCTACAATGAGCAGTTCTTC
TRBV19,.,TRBJ1-2,TRBD1,CATTDRANYGYTF,TGTGCCACCACGGACAGGGCTAACTATGGCTACACCTTC
TRBV5-1,.,TRBJ1-3,.,CASSPSGFSGNTIYF,TGCGCCAGCAGTCCGTCAGGGTTCTCTGGGAACACCATATATTTT
TRBV7-8,.,TRBJ1-5,.,CASSQRGNQPQHF,TGTGCCAGCAGCCAGAGGGGCAATCAGCCCCAGCATTTT
TRBV5-4,.,TRBJ2-7,.,CASSPRGGTGKPYEQYF,TGTGCCAGCAGCCCACGGGGGGGGACAGGGAAGCCCTACGAGCAGTACTTC
TRBV11-2,.,TRBJ2-2,.,CVSSFNVAGPGELFF,TGTGTCAGCAGCTTTAATGTGGCGGGTCCCGGGGAGCTGTTTTTT
TRBV5-1,.,TRBJ2-5,TRBD2,CASSSLAGVGETQYF,TGCGCCAGCAGTTCACTAGCGGGGGTAGGCGAGACCCAGTACTTC
TRBV7-9,.,TRBJ2-7,.,CASSLAGRVTYEQYF,TGTGCCAGCAGCTTAGCGGGCAGGGTTACCTACGAGCAGTACTTC
TRBV5-1,.,TRBJ2-3,.,CASRLMGGVNTDTQYF,TGCGCCAGCAGACTGATGGGCGGGGTGAACACAGATACGCAGTATTTT
TRBV6-6,.,TRBJ2-7,.,CASSYHQSYEQYF,TGTGCCAGCAGCTACCATCAGTCCTACGAGCAGTACTTC